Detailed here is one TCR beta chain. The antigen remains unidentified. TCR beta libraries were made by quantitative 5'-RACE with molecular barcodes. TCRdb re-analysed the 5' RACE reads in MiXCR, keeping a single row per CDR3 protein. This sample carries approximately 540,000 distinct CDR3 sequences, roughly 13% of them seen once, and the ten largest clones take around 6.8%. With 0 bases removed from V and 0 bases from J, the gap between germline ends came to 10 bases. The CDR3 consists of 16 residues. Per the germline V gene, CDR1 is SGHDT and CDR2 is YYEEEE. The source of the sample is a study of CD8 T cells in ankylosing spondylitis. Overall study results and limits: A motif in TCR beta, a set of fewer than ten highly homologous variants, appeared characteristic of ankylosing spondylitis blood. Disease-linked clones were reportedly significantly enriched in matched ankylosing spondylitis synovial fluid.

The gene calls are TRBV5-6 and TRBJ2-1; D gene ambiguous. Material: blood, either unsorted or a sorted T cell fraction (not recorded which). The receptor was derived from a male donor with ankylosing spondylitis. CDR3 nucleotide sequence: TGTGCCAGCAGCTTGGTGGCGATCAGCTCCTACAATGAGCAGTTCTTC. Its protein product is CASSLVAISSYNEQFF.